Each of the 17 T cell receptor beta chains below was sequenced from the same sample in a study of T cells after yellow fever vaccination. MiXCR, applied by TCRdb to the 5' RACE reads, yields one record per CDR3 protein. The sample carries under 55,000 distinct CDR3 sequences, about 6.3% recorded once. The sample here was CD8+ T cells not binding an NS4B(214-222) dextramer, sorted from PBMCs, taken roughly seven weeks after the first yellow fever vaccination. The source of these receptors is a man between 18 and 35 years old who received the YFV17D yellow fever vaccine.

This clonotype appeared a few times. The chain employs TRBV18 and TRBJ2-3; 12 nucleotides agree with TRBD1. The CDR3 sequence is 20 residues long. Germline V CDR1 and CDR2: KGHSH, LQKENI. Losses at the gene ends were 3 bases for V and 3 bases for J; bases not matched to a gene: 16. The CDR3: CASSPPPPGQGAIWTDTQYF. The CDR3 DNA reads TGTGCCAGCTCACCCCCACCACCGGGACAGGGGGCGATATGGACAGATACGCAGTATTTT.

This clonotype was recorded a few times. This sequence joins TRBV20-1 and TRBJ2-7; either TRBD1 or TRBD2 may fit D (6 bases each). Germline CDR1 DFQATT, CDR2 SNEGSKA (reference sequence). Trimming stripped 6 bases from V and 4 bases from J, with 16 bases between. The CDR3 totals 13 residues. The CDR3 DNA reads TGCAGTGCCCCTTATCGGGGGCCATACGAGCAGTACGTC. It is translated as CSAPYRGPYEQYV.

The CDR3 region is CASSPTAGAAGGSGANVLTF. The DNA of the CDR3 is TGTGCCAGCAGCCCGACCGCCGGGGCAGCCGGTGGTAGTGGGGCCAACGTCCTGACTTTC. This chain joins TRBV11-2 and TRBJ2-6, with D possibly called TRBD1 or TRBD2 (5 bases each). Trimming left V 5 bases short and J 3 bases short, with 26 bases between. Germline V gene sequence: CDR1 SGHAT, CDR2 FQNNGV. The CDR3 contains 20 residues.

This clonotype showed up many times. The CDR3 DNA reads TGTGCCAGCAAGGCAGGGAGATACAATGAGCAGTTCTTC. This gives the protein CASKAGRYNEQFF. V is TRBV28 and J is TRBJ2-1; D is perhaps TRBD1 or TRBD2 (5 bases each). The V gene lost 7 bases and the J gene lost 4 bases, with 11 bases spanning the gap. Germline lookup yields CDR1 MDHEN and CDR2 SYDVKM. CDR3 length: 13 amino acids. Using reference TRBV28 and TRBJ2-1 for the parts outside the CDR3, the full variable domain is DVKVTQSSRYLVKRTGEKVFLECVQDMDHENMFWYRQDPGLGLRLIYFSYDVKMKEKGDIPEGYSVSREKKERFSLILESASTNQTSMYLCASKAGRYNEQFFGPGTRLTVL.

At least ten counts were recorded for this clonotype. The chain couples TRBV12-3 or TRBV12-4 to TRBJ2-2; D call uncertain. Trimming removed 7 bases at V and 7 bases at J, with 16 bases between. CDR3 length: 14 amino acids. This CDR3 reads CASTSFMGGGELFF. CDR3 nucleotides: TGTGCCAGCACCTCCTTCATGGGTGGCGGGGAGCTGTTTTTT.

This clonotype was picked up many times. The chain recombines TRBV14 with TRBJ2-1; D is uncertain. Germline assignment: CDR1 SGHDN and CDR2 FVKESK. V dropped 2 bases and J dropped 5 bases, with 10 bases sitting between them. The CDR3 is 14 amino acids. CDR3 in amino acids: CASSQQLPNNEQFF. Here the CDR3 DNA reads TGTGCCAGCAGCCAACAACTACCCAACAATGAGCAGTTCTTC.

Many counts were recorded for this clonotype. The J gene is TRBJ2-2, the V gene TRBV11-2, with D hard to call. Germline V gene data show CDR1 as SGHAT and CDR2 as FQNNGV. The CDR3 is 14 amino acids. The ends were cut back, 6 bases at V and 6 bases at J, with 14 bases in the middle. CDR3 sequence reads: CASSYGGSSGELFF. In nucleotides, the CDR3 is TGTGCCAGCAGTTACGGCGGCTCGTCCGGGGAGCTGTTTTTT.

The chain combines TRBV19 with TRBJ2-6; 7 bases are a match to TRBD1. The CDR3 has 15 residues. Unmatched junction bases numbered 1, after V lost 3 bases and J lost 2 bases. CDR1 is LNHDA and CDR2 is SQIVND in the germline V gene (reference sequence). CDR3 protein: CASSIGTAGANVLTF. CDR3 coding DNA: TGTGCCAGTAGTATTGGGACAGCTGGGGCCAACGTCCTGACTTTC.

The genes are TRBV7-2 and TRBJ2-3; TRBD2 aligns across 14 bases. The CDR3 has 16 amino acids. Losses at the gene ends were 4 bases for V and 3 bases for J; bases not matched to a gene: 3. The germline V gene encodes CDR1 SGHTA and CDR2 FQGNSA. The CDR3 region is CASSWRTSGGTDTQYF. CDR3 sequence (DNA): TGTGCCAGCAGCTGGCGGACTAGCGGGGGGACAGATACGCAGTATTTT.

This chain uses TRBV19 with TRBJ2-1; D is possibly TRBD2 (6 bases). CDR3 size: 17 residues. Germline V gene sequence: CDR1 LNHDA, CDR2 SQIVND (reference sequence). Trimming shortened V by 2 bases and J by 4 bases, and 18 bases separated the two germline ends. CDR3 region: CASSINEGGWGYNEQFF. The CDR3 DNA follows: TGTGCCAGTAGTATAAACGAAGGAGGGTGGGGGTACAATGAGCAGTTCTTC.

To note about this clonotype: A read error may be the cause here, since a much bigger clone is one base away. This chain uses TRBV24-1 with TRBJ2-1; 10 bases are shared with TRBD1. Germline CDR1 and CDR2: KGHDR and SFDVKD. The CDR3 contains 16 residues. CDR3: CDTSDQGQGTYNEQFF. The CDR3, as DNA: TGTGACACCAGTGACCAGGGACAGGGGACCTACAATGAGCAGTTCTTC.

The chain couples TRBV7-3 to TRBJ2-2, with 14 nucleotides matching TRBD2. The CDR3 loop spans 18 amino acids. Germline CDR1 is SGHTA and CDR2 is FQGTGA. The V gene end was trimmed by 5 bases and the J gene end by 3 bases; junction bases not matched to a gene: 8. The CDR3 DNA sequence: TGTGCCAGCAGCACGGGACTAGCGGGGGAACGGGACACCGGGGAGCTGTTTTTT. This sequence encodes CASSTGLAGERDTGELFF.

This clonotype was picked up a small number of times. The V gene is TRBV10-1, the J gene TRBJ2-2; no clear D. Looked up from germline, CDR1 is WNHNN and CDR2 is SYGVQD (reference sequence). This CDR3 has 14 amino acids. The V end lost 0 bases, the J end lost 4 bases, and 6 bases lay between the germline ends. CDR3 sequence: CASSESGFTGELFF. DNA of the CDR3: TGCGCCAGCAGTGAGTCGGGTTTCACCGGGGAGCTGTTTTTT.

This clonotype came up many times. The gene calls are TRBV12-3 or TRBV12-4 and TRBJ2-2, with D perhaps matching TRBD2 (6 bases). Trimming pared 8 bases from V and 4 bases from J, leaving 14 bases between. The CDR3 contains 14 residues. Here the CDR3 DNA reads TGTGCCAGCCAATACATGGGGGGCACCGGGGAGCTGTTTTTT. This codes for CASQYMGGTGELFF.

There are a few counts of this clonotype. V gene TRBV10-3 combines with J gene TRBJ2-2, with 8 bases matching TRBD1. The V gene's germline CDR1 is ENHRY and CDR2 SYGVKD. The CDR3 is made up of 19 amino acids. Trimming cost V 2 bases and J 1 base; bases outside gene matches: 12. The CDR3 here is CAISEPQGGDRGNTGELFF. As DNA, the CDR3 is TGTGCCATCAGTGAGCCCCAGGGGGGAGACAGGGGGAACACCGGGGAGCTGTTTTTT.

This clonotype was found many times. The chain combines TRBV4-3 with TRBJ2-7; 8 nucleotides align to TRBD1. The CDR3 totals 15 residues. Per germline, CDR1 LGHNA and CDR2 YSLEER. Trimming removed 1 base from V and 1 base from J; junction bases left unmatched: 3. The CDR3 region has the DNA TGCGCCAGCAGCCAAGGGACAGGGTGGTCCTACGAGCAGTACTTC. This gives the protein CASSQGTGWSYEQYF.

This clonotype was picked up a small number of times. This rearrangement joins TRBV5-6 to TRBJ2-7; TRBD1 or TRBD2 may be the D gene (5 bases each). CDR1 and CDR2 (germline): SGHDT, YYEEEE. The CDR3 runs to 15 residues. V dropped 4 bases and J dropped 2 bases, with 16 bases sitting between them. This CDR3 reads CASSIPGTGPYEQYF. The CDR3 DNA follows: TGTGCCAGCAGCATCCCCGGGACGGGACCCTACGAGCAGTACTTC. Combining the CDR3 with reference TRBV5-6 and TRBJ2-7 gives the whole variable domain DAGVTQSPTHLIKTRGQQVTLRCSPKSGHDTVSWYQQALGQGPQFIFQYYEEEERQRGNFPDRFSGHQFPNYSSELNVNALLLGDSALYLCASSIPGTGPYEQYFGPGTRLTVT.